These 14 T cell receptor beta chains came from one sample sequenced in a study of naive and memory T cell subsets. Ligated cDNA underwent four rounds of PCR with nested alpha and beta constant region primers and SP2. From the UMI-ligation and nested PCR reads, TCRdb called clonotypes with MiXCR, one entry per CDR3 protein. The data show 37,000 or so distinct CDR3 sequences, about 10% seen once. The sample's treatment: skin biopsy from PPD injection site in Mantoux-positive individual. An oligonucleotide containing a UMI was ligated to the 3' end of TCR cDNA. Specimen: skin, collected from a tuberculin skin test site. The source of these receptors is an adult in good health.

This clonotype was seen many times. The CDR3 sequence is CSAGLRAQAGTQYF. CDR3 nucleotide sequence: TGCAGTGCTGGATTAAGGGCTCAGGCGGGTACGCAGTATTTT. This chain links TRBV20-1 with TRBJ2-3, with a tentative D call TRBD2 (5 bases). The CDR3 covers 14 residues. V was trimmed by 5 bases and J by 8 bases, leaving 20 bases between them. Germline values: CDR1 DFQATT, CDR2 SNEGSKA (reference sequence).

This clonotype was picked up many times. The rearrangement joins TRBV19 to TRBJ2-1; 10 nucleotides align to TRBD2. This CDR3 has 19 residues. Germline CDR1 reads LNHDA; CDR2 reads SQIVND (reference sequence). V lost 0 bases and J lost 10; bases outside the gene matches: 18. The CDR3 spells CASSIEGLAGGPTKLEQFF. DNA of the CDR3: TGTGCCAGTAGTATAGAAGGTTTAGCGGGGGGACCAACAAAGCTGGAGCAGTTCTTC. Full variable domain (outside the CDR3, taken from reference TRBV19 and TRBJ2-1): DGGITQSPKYLFRKEGQNVTLSCEQNLNHDAMYWYRQDPGQGLRLIYYSQIVNDFQKGDIAEGYSVSREKKESFPLTVTSAQKNPTAFYLCASSIEGLAGGPTKLEQFFGPGTRLTVL.

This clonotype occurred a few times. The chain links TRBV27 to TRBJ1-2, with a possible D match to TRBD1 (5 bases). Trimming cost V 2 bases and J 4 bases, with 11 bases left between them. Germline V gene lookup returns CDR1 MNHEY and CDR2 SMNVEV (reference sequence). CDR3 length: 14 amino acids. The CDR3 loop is CASSLGAGIYGYTF. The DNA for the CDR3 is TGTGCCAGCAGTTTAGGGGCAGGGATCTATGGCTACACCTTC.

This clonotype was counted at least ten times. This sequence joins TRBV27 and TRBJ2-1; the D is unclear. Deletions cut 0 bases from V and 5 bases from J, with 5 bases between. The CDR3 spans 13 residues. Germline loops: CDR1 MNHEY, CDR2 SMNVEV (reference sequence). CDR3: CASSLSQNNEQFF. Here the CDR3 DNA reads TGTGCCAGCAGTTTATCCCAAAACAATGAGCAGTTCTTC.

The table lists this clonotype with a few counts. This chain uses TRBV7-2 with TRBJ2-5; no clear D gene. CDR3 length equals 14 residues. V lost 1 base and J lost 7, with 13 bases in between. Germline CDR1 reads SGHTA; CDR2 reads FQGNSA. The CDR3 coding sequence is TGTGCCAGCAGCTTAGAGGCCACCGGGCGGACCCAGTACTTC. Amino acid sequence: CASSLEATGRTQYF.

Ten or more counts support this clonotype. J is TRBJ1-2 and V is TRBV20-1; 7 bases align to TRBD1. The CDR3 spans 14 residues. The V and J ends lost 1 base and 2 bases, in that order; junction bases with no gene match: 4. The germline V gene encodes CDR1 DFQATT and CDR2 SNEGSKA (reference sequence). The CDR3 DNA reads TGCAGTGCTAGAGGGCTGACAGGGAACTATGGCTACACCTTC. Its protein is CSARGLTGNYGYTF.

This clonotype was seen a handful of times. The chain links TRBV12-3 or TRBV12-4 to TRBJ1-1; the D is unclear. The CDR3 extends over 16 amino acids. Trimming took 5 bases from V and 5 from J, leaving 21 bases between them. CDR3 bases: TGTGCCAGCAGTCCTCGGACCCTAGCCTTGGGGACTGAAGCTTTCTTT. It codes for CASSPRTLALGTEAFF.

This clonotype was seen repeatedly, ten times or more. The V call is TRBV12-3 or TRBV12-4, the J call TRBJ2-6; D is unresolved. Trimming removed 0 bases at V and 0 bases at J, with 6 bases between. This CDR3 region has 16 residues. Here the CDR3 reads CASSLARASGANVLTF. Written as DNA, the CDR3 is TGTGCCAGCAGTTTAGCTAGGGCCTCTGGGGCCAACGTCCTGACTTTC.

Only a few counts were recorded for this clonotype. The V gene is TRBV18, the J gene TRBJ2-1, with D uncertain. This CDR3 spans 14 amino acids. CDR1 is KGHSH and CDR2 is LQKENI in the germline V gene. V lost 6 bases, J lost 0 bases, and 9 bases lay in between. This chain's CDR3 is CASSPTGSYNEQFF. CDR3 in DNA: TGTGCCAGCTCCCCAACGGGCTCCTACAATGAGCAGTTCTTC.

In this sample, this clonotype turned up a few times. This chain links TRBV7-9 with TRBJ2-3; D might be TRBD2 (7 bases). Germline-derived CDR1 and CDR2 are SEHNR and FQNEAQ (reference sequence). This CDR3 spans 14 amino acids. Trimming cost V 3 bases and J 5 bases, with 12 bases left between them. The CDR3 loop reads CASSLGGLIDTQYF. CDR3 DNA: TGTGCCAGCAGCTTGGGGGGGCTCATAGATACGCAGTATTTT.

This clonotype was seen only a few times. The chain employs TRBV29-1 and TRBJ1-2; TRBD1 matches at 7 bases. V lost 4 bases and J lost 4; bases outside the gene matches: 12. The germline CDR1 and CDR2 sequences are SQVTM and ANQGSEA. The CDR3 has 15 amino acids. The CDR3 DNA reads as TGCAGCGTTGCAACAGGGGTTATGTCCTTCTATGGCTACACCTTC. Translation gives CSVATGVMSFYGYTF. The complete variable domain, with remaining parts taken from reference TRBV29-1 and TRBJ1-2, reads SAVISQKPSRDICQRGTSLTIQCQVDSQVTMMFWYRQQPGQSLTLIATANQGSEATYESGFVIDKFPISRPNLTFSTLTVSNMSPEDSSIYLCSVATGVMSFYGYTFGSGTRLTVV.

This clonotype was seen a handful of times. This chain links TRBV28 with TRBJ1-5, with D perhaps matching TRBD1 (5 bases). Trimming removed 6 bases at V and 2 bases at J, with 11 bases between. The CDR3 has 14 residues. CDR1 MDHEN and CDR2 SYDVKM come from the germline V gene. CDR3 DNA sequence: TGTGCCAGCAGGTCGGGGACTGGCAATCAGCCCCAGCATTTT. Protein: CASRSGTGNQPQHF.

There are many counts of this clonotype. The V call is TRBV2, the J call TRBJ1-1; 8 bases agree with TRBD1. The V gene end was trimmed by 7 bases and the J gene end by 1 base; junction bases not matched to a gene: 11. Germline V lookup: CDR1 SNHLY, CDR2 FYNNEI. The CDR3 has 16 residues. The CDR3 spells CASTLDRVVGNTEAFF. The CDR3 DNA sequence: TGTGCCAGCACCCTGGACAGGGTGGTTGGGAACACTGAAGCTTTCTTT.

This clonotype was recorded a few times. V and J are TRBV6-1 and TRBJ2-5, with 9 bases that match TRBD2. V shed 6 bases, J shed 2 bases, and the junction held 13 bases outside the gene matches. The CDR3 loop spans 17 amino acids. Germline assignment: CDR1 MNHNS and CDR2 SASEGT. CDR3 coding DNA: TGTGCCAGCAGCTACACCGGAGCGGGAGGCGGGCAAGAGACCCAGTACTTC. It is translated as CASSYTGAGGGQETQYF.